This T cell receptor beta chain appears in the sequencing data of a study of neoadjuvant nivolumab and ipilimumab in lung cancer. General observations from the study: Compared with tumor-adjacent uninvolved lung, resected tumors showed greater richness and clonality. Resected-tumor TCR richness correlated positively with pretherapy blood richness.

Germline CDR1 and CDR2: SEHNR and FQNEAQ (reference sequence). V was clipped by 5 bases and J by 4 bases, with 15 bases between them. The CDR3 loop spans 15 amino acids. As concerns this clone: Its target is unknown.

Some clones are missing from TCRdb's copy, which holds only in-frame ones; the method was immunoSEQ multiplex PCR. The sample holds about 18,000 clones, 60% to 85% seen once. The chain joins TRBV7-9 to TRBJ2-1, with D perhaps matching TRBD2 (6 bases). The sequencing here drew on tumor tissue, taken after neoadjuvant nivolumab, alone or with ipilimumab, at or shortly before surgery. This sequence originates from an adult with non-small cell lung cancer. CDR3 nucleotides: TGTGCCAGCAGCCCCGGCGGGGCCGGGTACAATGAGCAGTTCTTC. This gives the protein CASSPGGAGYNEQFF.